The 32 T cell receptor beta chains reported below all come from one sample, sequenced in a study of blood T cells in healthy people across ages. Together with a sample-barcoded 5' primer, a J-beta primer mix was included in a second PCR lasting about 7 to 11 cycles. TCRdb analysed the 5' RACE reads with MiXCR anew, one entry per CDR3 protein. The top ten clones hold approximately 7.9% of a sample with fewer than 1.5 million distinct CDR3 sequences, approximately 40% of them seen once. Sequences were obtained from blood. The receptors derive from a woman in her late teens or twenties in good health.

The V and J genes are TRBV12-3 or TRBV12-4 and TRBJ1-1, with D possibly matching TRBD1 (6 bases). V was trimmed by 2 bases and J by 0 bases, leaving 19 bases between them. The CDR3 is made up of 18 amino acids. CDR3: CASSLSGLGGPMNTEAFF. CDR3 DNA: TGTGCCAGCAGTTTAAGTGGCTTGGGGGGCCCCATGAACACTGAAGCTTTCTTT.

The gene calls are TRBV6-1 and TRBJ2-2; D call uncertain. The V end lost 8 bases, the J end lost 2 bases, and 12 bases lay between the germline ends. Germline V gene sequence: CDR1 MNHNS, CDR2 SASEGT. The CDR3 extends over 14 amino acids. In DNA form, the CDR3 reads TGTGCCAGCGGAGCTACGGTCAACACCGGGGAGCTGTTTTTT. Translating gives CASGATVNTGELFF.

V and J are TRBV10-3 and TRBJ1-2; 11 positions match TRBD1. The V gene end was trimmed by 3 bases and the J gene end by 4 bases; junction bases not matched to a gene: 4. Germline CDR1 ENHRY, CDR2 SYGVKD. The CDR3 spans 15 residues. In nucleotides, the CDR3 is TGTGCCATCAGTGAAGGACAGGGGGCTGGCTATGGCTACACCTTC. Its protein product is CAISEGQGAGYGYTF.

This clonotype has ten or more counts. The gene calls are TRBV7-2 and TRBJ1-2, with D uncertain. V shed 3 bases and J shed 5 bases, with 10 bases lying between them. CDR3 length: 13 amino acids. Germline CDR1 SGHTA, CDR2 FQGNSA. CDR3 residues: CASSFRTDYGYTF. The CDR3 DNA follows: TGTGCCAGCAGCTTCCGGACGGATTATGGCTACACCTTC.

This clonotype has only a few counts. This chain links TRBV24-1 with TRBJ1-6, with a possible D match to TRBD1 (6 bases). The length of the CDR3 is 15 residues. CDR1 is KGHDR and CDR2 is SFDVKD in the germline V gene. Trimming stripped 8 bases from V and 1 base from J, with 11 bases between. The CDR3 region is CATKYRESYNSPLHF. DNA of the CDR3: TGTGCCACCAAATACAGGGAATCCTATAATTCACCCCTCCACTTT.

Many counts were recorded for this clonotype. V usage is TRBV7-2 and J usage is TRBJ2-7; 8 bases are shared with TRBD2. From germline, CDR1 is SGHTA and CDR2 FQGNSA. The length of the CDR3 is 13 residues. The trim removed 6 bases at V and 6 bases at J, leaving 7 bases unmatched. Here the CDR3 reads CASRAGLAPEQYF. CDR3 sequence (DNA): TGTGCCAGCAGAGCTGGACTAGCACCCGAGCAGTACTTC.

J is TRBJ2-7 and V is TRBV6-2 or TRBV6-3; 7 positions agree with TRBD2. This CDR3 is 13 amino acids long. Germline V lookup: CDR1 MNHEY, CDR2 SVGEGT. V trimming: 2 bases; J trimming: 3 bases; junction bases outside the gene matches: 1. In DNA form, the CDR3 reads TGTGCCAGCAGTTACGCGGGAGACTACGAGCAGTACTTC. Its translation: CASSYAGDYEQYF.

The genes are TRBV5-1 and TRBJ2-7; D is undetermined. V was clipped by 0 bases and J by 0 bases, with 10 bases between them. Germline V gene data show CDR1 as SGHRS and CDR2 as YFSETQ. This CDR3 comprises 15 residues. CDR3 sequence (DNA): TGCGCCAGCAGCTTGGCCGAGGATAACTCCTACGAGCAGTACTTC. It translates to CASSLAEDNSYEQYF. Filled out from reference TRBV5-1 and TRBJ2-7, the complete variable domain reads KAGVTQTPRYLIKTRGQQVTLSCSPISGHRSVSWYQQTPGQGLQFLFEYFSETQRNKGNFPGRFSGRQFSNSRSEMNVSTLELGDSALYLCASSLAEDNSYEQYFGPGTRLTVT.

This chain joins TRBV5-1 and TRBJ2-1; TRBD2 is a possible D gene (5 bases). V dropped 3 bases and J dropped 0 bases, with 13 bases sitting between them. The CDR3 is 16 residues long. Germline V lookup: CDR1 SGHRS, CDR2 YFSETQ. CDR3 in DNA: TGCGCCAGCAGCTCCGACGAGCGGAGCTCCTACAATGAGCAGTTCTTC. Its translation is CASSSDERSSYNEQFF.

The table lists this clonotype with a count of one. V usage is TRBV20-1 and J usage is TRBJ1-2; D is unclear. This CDR3 is built from 15 residues. V dropped 5 bases and J dropped 1 base, with 17 bases sitting between them. Germline lookup yields CDR1 DFQATT and CDR2 SNEGSKA (reference sequence). CDR3 protein: CSAPQGNRGNYGYTF. CDR3 nucleotide sequence: TGCAGTGCTCCCCAAGGCAACCGGGGTAACTATGGCTACACCTTC.

The V gene is TRBV20-1, the J gene TRBJ2-3; unclear D gene. This CDR3 is 12 amino acids long. Germline CDR1 and CDR2: DFQATT and SNEGSKA (reference sequence). CDR3 sequence (DNA): TGCAGCGAAACACGGGGCACAGATACGCAGTATTTT. It is translated as CSETRGTDTQYF.

V and J are TRBV2 and TRBJ2-7, with no clear D. The CDR3 has 13 residues. Trimming shortened V by 7 bases and J by 4 bases, and 14 bases separated the two germline ends. The V gene's germline CDR1 is SNHLY and CDR2 FYNNEI. The DNA for the CDR3 is TGTGCCAGCAATCCGGGTGGCTTTTACGAGCAGTACTTC. This translates into CASNPGGFYEQYF.

The chain employs TRBV6-2 or TRBV6-3 and TRBJ2-5; D call uncertain. This CDR3 spans 15 amino acids. Looked up from germline, CDR1 is MNHEY and CDR2 is SVGEGT. V was trimmed by 10 bases and J by 4 bases, leaving 22 bases between them. The CDR3 sequence: CANNPWTSFTETQYF. CDR3 in DNA: TGTGCCAACAATCCCTGGACCTCCTTTACAGAGACCCAGTACTTC.

This chain joins TRBV27 and TRBJ2-7; D is unresolved. The CDR3 totals 10 residues. Germline values: CDR1 MNHEY, CDR2 SMNVEV (reference sequence). Between the trimmed V and J ends, which lost 8 bases and 7 bases, there was a span of 9 bases. The CDR3 loop is CASHSREQYF. For the CDR3, the DNA is TGTGCCAGCCATTCAAGGGAGCAGTACTTC.

CDR3 amino acids: CSAPNFRESLSSSYEQYF. CDR3 sequence (DNA): TGCAGCGCGCCTAACTTCCGGGAGTCATTATCTTCCTCCTACGAGCAGTACTTC. The chain joins TRBV29-1 to TRBJ2-7; possible D gene TRBD2, 6 bases. Germline CDR1 reads SQVTM; CDR2 reads ANQGSEA. V was pared by 7 bases and J by 0 bases, with 28 bases between. CDR3 length: 18 residues.

The chain joins TRBV6-5 to TRBJ2-1; 14 bases align to TRBD2. The DNA end is more similar to TRBJ2-7, so the J call may be wrong. This CDR3 comprises 15 residues. Germline lookup yields CDR1 MNHEY and CDR2 SVGAGI. The CDR3 nucleotides are TGTGCCAGCAGTGCCGGGACTAGCGGGAGCAATGAGCAGTACTTC. Translated: CASSAGTSGSNEQYF.

This clonotype occurred a few times. The chain carries TRBV15 and TRBJ1-5, with D perhaps matching TRBD1 (5 bases). Germline CDR1 and CDR2: LNHNV and YYDKDF (reference sequence). CDR3 length: 15 amino acids. Trimming took off 3 bases at V and 2 bases at J, with 11 bases between the two ends. CDR3 coding DNA: TGTGCCACCAGCAGCCTCGGGGGTGGCAATCAGCCCCAGCATTTT. Translating gives CATSSLGGGNQPQHF.

The sample holds many counts of this clonotype. V is TRBV5-1 and J is TRBJ2-5; the D is unclear. The germline V gene has CDR1 SGHRS and CDR2 YFSETQ. CDR3 length equals 12 residues. The V end lost 3 bases, the J end lost 0 bases, and 3 bases lay between the germline ends. The CDR3 loop reads CASSYYQETQYF. CDR3 DNA: TGCGCCAGCAGCTACTACCAAGAGACCCAGTACTTC.

The chain has TRBV10-3 and TRBJ2-2; 7 nucleotides line up with TRBD1. From germline, CDR1 is ENHRY and CDR2 SYGVKD. J lost 6 bases, V lost 0 bases, and 1 base had no gene match. This CDR3 is built from 14 residues. CDR3 sequence (DNA): TGTGCCATCAGTGAGTCGAGGGGGCCCGGGGAGCTGTTTTTT. Protein: CAISESRGPGELFF.

The chain carries TRBV4-1 and TRBJ2-5, with D unclear. Trimming stripped 1 base from V and 2 bases from J, with 14 bases between. Looked up from germline, CDR1 is MGHRA and CDR2 is YSYEKL. The CDR3 consists of 16 residues. The CDR3 sequence: CASSQGLERSQETQYF. For the CDR3, the DNA is TGCGCCAGCAGCCAAGGTCTAGAGCGATCACAAGAGACCCAGTACTTC.

This clonotype occurred a few times. The rearrangement links TRBV4-1 to TRBJ2-1, with a weak D call TRBD1 (5 bases). CDR3 length: 15 amino acids. CDR1 and CDR2 from the germline V gene are MGHRA and YSYEKL. V lost 3 bases and J lost 6, with 15 bases in between. In DNA, the CDR3 is TGCGCCAGCAGCCACACAGGCATACCCTTCAATGAGCAGTTCTTC. This gives the protein CASSHTGIPFNEQFF.

The rearrangement links TRBV28 to TRBJ1-5; D call uncertain. Germline V gives CDR1 MDHEN, CDR2 SYDVKM. The CDR3 loop spans 15 amino acids. Trimming removed 6 bases from V and 2 bases from J, with 14 bases in between. CDR3 loop: CASSGAGSGNQPQHF. CDR3 sequence (DNA): TGTGCCAGCAGCGGTGCGGGAAGTGGCAATCAGCCCCAGCATTTT.

This sequence joins TRBV20-1 and TRBJ1-2, with D uncertain. Trimming shortened V by 5 bases and J by 4 bases, and 14 bases separated the two germline ends. This CDR3 has 13 amino acids. Germline V lookup: CDR1 DFQATT, CDR2 SNEGSKA (reference sequence). CDR3 bases: TGCAGTGCTGTTTCCGGGATGGCCTATGGCTACACCTTC. This translates into CSAVSGMAYGYTF.

The gene calls are TRBV7-9 and TRBJ2-3; D is tentatively TRBD1 or TRBD2 (6 bases each). V dropped 5 bases and J dropped 5 bases, with 20 bases sitting between them. Germline V gene lookup returns CDR1 SEHNR and CDR2 FQNEAQ (reference sequence). CDR3 length equals 16 residues. CDR3 protein: CASSQFAGRGGDTQYF. The CDR3 bases are TGTGCCAGCAGCCAGTTTGCGGGACGAGGGGGAGATACGCAGTATTTT.

In its sample, this clonotype was seen many times. The V and J genes are TRBV18 and TRBJ2-5; D remains ambiguous. Trimming removed 8 bases at V and 1 base at J, with 8 bases between. The V gene's germline CDR1 is KGHSH and CDR2 LQKENI. This CDR3 region has 12 residues. CDR3 nucleotide sequence: TGTGCCAGCAGCCCCCTCCAAGAGACCCAGTACTTC. This encodes CASSPLQETQYF.

CDR3 protein: CSAIGGTSYNEQYF. The CDR3 region has the DNA TGCAGTGCTATCGGCGGGACTTCCTACAATGAGCAGTACTTC. The rearrangement uses TRBV20-1 and TRBJ2-1, with D possibly matching TRBD2 (6 bases). The end of the DNA fits TRBJ2-7 better, so the J call may be wrong. The germline V gene encodes CDR1 DFQATT and CDR2 SNEGSKA (reference sequence). This CDR3 is 14 amino acids long.

This clonotype was recorded a few times. J is TRBJ2-5 and V is TRBV20-1, with a tentative D call TRBD2 (5 bases). The ends were cut back, 1 base at V and 2 bases at J, with 11 bases in the middle. The CDR3 is 14 amino acids. Per germline, CDR1 DFQATT and CDR2 SNEGSKA (reference sequence). The CDR3 loop is CSARVSGSQETQYF. The DNA of the CDR3 is TGCAGTGCTAGAGTATCGGGGAGTCAAGAGACCCAGTACTTC.

V and J are TRBV7-9 and TRBJ2-4; D call uncertain. V was pared by 4 bases and J by 0 bases, with 10 bases between. Germline CDR1 and CDR2: SEHNR and FQNEAQ (reference sequence). This CDR3 is built from 15 residues. CDR3 amino acids: CASSSKDVAKNIQYF. In nucleotides, the CDR3 is TGTGCCAGCAGCTCGAAGGATGTAGCCAAAAACATTCAGTACTTC.

The V call is TRBV6-5, the J call TRBJ2-7, with 12 bases that match TRBD2. CDR1 and CDR2 from the germline V gene are MNHEY and SVGAGI. The CDR3 consists of 16 residues. The V and J ends lost 7 bases and 7 bases, in that order; junction bases with no gene match: 14. In DNA, the CDR3 is TGTGCCAGCACCCCTTTTGGACTAGCGGGATACAATGAGCAGTACTTC. It codes for CASTPFGLAGYNEQYF.

The chain carries TRBV23-1 and TRBJ2-1; possibly TRBD1 for D (6 bases). TRBV23-1 is an ORF; its function is uncertain. V was shortened by 2 bases and J by 10 bases, with 15 bases between the two germline ends. The length of the CDR3 is 14 residues. In DNA, the CDR3 is TGCGCCAGCAGTCAACCAGGACAGAGGAAGGAGCAGTTCTTC. Amino acid sequence: CASSQPGQRKEQFF.

This clonotype was recorded a few times. The rearrangement joins TRBV3-1 to TRBJ2-3, with 7 bases identical to TRBD1. The CDR3 spans 18 residues. Germline CDR1 LGHDT, CDR2 YNNKEL (reference sequence). Trimming removed 4 bases from V and 1 base from J; junction bases left unmatched: 14. The CDR3 reads CASSRQGTARSRTDTQYF. As DNA, the CDR3 is TGTGCCAGCAGCCGCCAGGGGACAGCCCGAAGCCGCACAGATACGCAGTATTTT.

This clonotype has just a few counts. V and J are TRBV21-1 and TRBJ2-5; the table calls TRBD1, which could not be checked here. The better agreement between TRBJ2-7 and the DNA end casts doubt on the J call. TRBV21-1 is termed a pseudogene. This CDR3 is built from 14 residues. CDR3 residues: CASRDRTGAVEQYF. Written as DNA, the CDR3 is TGTGCCAGCAGGGACAGGACAGGGGCGGTCGAGCAGTACTTC.